This note documents a single T cell receptor beta chain sequence. From germline, CDR1 is SEHNR and CDR2 FQNEAQ (reference sequence). The CDR3 runs 16 residues. The J segment lost 2 bases and the V segment lost 4 bases, leaving 9 bases of the junction unmatched. Clones were read by immunoSEQ multiplex PCR, and TCRdb kept only the in-frame ones, dropping some. The sample lists approximately 250,000 clones; approximately 80% were seen once. The sample originates from a study of blood T cell repertoires in COVID-19. Turning to the study itself: PBMCs, B-cell-depleted T cells, or T cells provided the cDNA or gDNA that made up the material.

This clonotype was obtained from a human donor in a cohort sampled during active COVID-19. Material for sequencing was peripheral blood. The V call is TRBV7-9, the J call TRBJ2-7; TRBD1 aligns across 9 bases. CDR3 sequence: CASSSGQGMRAYEQYF. Written as DNA, the CDR3 is TGTGCCAGCAGCTCCGGACAGGGGATGAGAGCCTACGAGCAGTACTTC.